Below are 7 T cell receptor beta chains sequenced from a single sample in a study of long-term antiretroviral therapy in people with HIV. Survey-level immunoSEQ v3.0 assays were run. Using immunoSEQ multiplex PCR, the repertoire was profiled, and TCRdb retains in-frame clones only, with some absent. This repertoire shows around 17,000 clones, roughly 80% found once; its top ten account for 8% to 9%. Sequenced here: unsorted PBMCs, sampled 0.1 years after starting antiretroviral therapy. All receptors come from a young man with HIV.

The chain links TRBV14 to TRBJ1-4; D is unclear. Trimming took off 10 bases at V and 7 bases at J, with 7 bases between the two ends. This CDR3 spans 10 amino acids. Germline lookup yields CDR1 SGHDN and CDR2 FVKESK. The CDR3 sequence is CAIRLEKLFF. The CDR3 DNA sequence: TGTGCCATCCGACTTGAAAAACTGTTTTTT.

The rearrangement joins TRBV11-3 to TRBJ2-5, with D perhaps given as TRBD1 or TRBD2 (5 bases each). The CDR3 is 14 residues long. The germline V gene has CDR1 SGHNT and CDR2 YENEEA. With 2 bases removed from V and 3 bases from J, the gap between germline ends came to 10 bases. The CDR3 region has the DNA TGTGCCAGCAGCTTACGGGGCGGAGAAGAGACCCAGTACTTC. The encoded protein is CASSLRGGEETQYF.

The V and J genes are TRBV11-1 and TRBJ2-3; tentatively, D is TRBD1 (6 bases). V lost 0 bases and J 4 bases, leaving 14 bases between the germline ends. Germline V CDR1 and CDR2: SGHAT, FQDESV (reference sequence). The CDR3 is made up of 16 amino acids. The CDR3 sequence is CASSLAQGLGPDTQYF. In DNA, the CDR3 is TGTGCCAGCAGCTTAGCCCAGGGGCTGGGCCCAGATACGCAGTATTTT.

The rearrangement links TRBV29-1 to TRBJ2-1; TRBD1 aligns across 7 bases. The CDR3 length is 14 residues. The germline CDR1 and CDR2 sequences are SQVTM and ANQGSEA. With V trimmed by 5 bases and J by 5 bases, 9 bases remained unmatched. The CDR3 DNA reads as TGCAGCGTTCCATCTGGGACAGCTGACAATGAGCAGTTCTTC. It encodes CSVPSGTADNEQFF.

The V call is TRBV5-1, the J call TRBJ2-3, with a possible D match to TRBD2 (5 bases). The CDR3 has 16 amino acids. Germline loops: CDR1 SGHRS, CDR2 YFSETQ. With 0 bases removed from V and 6 bases from J, the gap between germline ends came to 17 bases. The CDR3 DNA reads TGCGCCAGCAGCTTGGCCGCGTCGGGGAAAGGGGATACGCAGTATTTT. Translated, it gives CASSLAASGKGDTQYF.

V is TRBV9 and J is TRBJ1-2; 8 bases are shared with TRBD1. After removal of 3 bases from V and 5 bases from J, the junction contained 9 bases not matched to a gene. Per the germline V gene, CDR1 is SGDLS and CDR2 is YYNGEE. The CDR3 runs to 15 residues. Here the CDR3 reads CASSGEGQVLYGYTF. CDR3 nucleotide sequence: TGTGCCAGCAGCGGCGAGGGACAGGTACTTTATGGCTACACCTTC. The whole variable domain, remainder taken from reference TRBV9 and TRBJ1-2, is DSGVTQTPKHLITATGQRVTLRCSPRSGDLSVYWYQQSLDQGLQFLIQYYNGEERAKGNILERFSAQQFPDLHSELNLSSLELGDSALYFCASSGEGQVLYGYTFGSGTRLTVV.

The chain joins TRBV6-1 to TRBJ1-6; D is unclear. The length of the CDR3 is 18 residues. CDR1 is MNHNS, CDR2 SASEGT, per germline. V lost 3 bases to trimming and J lost 0 bases, with 15 bases between them. CDR3 region: CASSDSVPGSSYNSPLHF. CDR3 nucleotide sequence: TGTGCCAGCAGTGATTCGGTACCGGGGAGCTCCTATAATTCACCCCTCCACTTT.